This entry is about one T cell receptor beta chain. In this sample, this clone turned up a few times. Its specific antigen is unknown. Base-call qualities are not available, and no considerably larger clone is one nucleotide away. Other DNA sequences in the same sample also yield this CDR3. The cohort was made up of 500 to 800 healthy bone marrow donors. At the time of sampling, every cohort member was nominally healthy, though immune exposures that went unrecorded were likely present. The donor tested CMV seropositive and was one of the 289 seropositive cohort members. A peripheral blood sample was collected from each donor, and TCR beta sequencing was performed on peripheral blood mononuclear cells. The Qiagen DNeasy Blood Extraction Kit was used to extract genomic DNA from the blood cell samples. This sample was taken from a study of cytomegalovirus exposure and HLA in healthy donors (dated by TCRdb to 2015 to 2018). Background on the whole study: An earlier analysis of roughly 500 of the donors reported more than 250 Gb of sequence data and more than 90 million unique TCR beta sequences from roughly 200 million T cells. An earlier analysis of a few hundred of the donors applied high-throughput TCR beta sequencing to assess whether each TCR beta V gene segment acted as functional or pseudogenic. To predict cytomegalovirus infection status, the study combined high-throughput TCR immunosequencing, statistical association of individual TCRs with disease status, and machine learning. Every discovery cohort repertoire had been produced on one sequencing platform. In addition to the first cohort of around 670 subjects, a separate validation cohort of 130 or so different subjects was used. The number of typed donors differed by locus: about 620-630 for A, B, C, DRB1 and DQB1; 522 for DQA1; 606 for DPA1; and about 450 for DPB1. Donor age, sex, ethnicity and CMV serostatus were compiled together with the repertoire data. Rather than using new phenotypic data, the later analysis identified candidate immune exposures from TCR beta sequences and from how often those sequences occurred across donors. Using immunosequencing, the study profiled T cell repertoires from about 610 subjects and related those repertoires to cytomegalovirus serostatus. An early release covering roughly 640 HLA-typed donors comprised about 300 gigabases of sequencing data and about 90 million unique TCR sequences. The genetic ancestry cluster associated with self-reported Caucasian donors included approximately 85% of the 350 to 500 genotyped donors. On average, roughly 240,000 unique TCR beta nucleotide sequences were sequenced per donor among 350 to 400 genotyped donors of the cohort, with roughly 20% of those sequences being non-productive. Both class I and class II loci were covered by HLA typing, at four-digit resolution. The study aimed to test whether signatures of past pathogen exposure could be identified by cataloging public T cell receptors. Because of strong linkage in the cohort, roughly five DR-DQ haplotypes were treated as single units for association and clustering. A later genetic analysis took genome-wide SNP genotypes for about 55% of the 666 donors and used that subset as a discovery cohort. A later analysis re-analyzed previously published TCR beta repertoires from approximately 670 donors and added high-resolution HLA genotyping to study TCR occurrence patterns. What the study reported, not specific to this receptor: Cytomegalovirus status was reported to be diagnosed by the classifier with high specificity and sensitivity in both the original and validation cohorts. A later genetic analysis reported fewer N-insertions in productive TCRs among donors in an Asian-associated ancestry cluster than the approximately 700-donor mean. In a later analysis, the rate of TCR association differed among HLA loci, with DRB1 alleles having the most associated TCRs and HLA-C alleles having the fewest. A few of the identified cytomegalovirus-associated TCR beta chains were confirmed in vitro to be specific for cytomegalovirus antigens. In a later analysis, HLA-associated TCR beta chains were found to be more clonally expanded and to have lower generation probabilities than equally common non-associated chains. This cohort had only TCR beta chains sequenced, and the lack of alpha or paired-chain data limited which features could be detected. Most TCR sequences were seen in very few donors, while some public TCRs were found in many individuals. Presence/absence analyses assumed roughly uniform sequencing depth across donors, an assumption that may not hold. Because some donors lacked HLA typing at each locus, the association tests relied only on the typed subset. The 87-base-pair reads could not distinguish some IMGT-functional V segments, including TRBV6-2 and TRBV6-3, so those segments were excluded. V-gene and J-gene trimming of TCR beta chains was associated with a missense DCLRE1C variant in a later genetic analysis, and the association was replicated in an independent cohort. The study gave a list of under 200 TCR beta chains associated with cytomegalovirus. In a later analysis, several top co-occurrence clusters were reported to appear linked to parvovirus B19, influenza, CMV and Epstein-Barr virus. Roughly 17 rarely observed V segments, including chromosome 9 orphons, were excluded from the earlier analysis of approximately 600 of the donors because counts were too low. At a false discovery rate of 0.05, a later analysis linked 16,000 or so TCR beta sequences to specific HLA alleles. Linkage disequilibrium might explain the correlated functional status among segregating V segments, but an unknown experimental factor could not be ruled out. When HLA alleles, especially DR and DQ, strongly co-occurred, TCR associations were difficult to assign to individual alleles. A later analysis found that most CMV-associated TCR beta chains appeared HLA-restricted, with HLA associations seemingly driven largely by CMV exposure. A group of highly shared sequence variants was considered likely to be a technical artifact of the sequencing pipeline. For the cohort, immune exposure information was limited to CMV serostatus. The authors suggested that the approach could potentially be extended to other disease states and immunological phenotypes. In an earlier analysis of more than 450 of the donors, most TCR beta V segments were observed in productive rearrangements about 87% or about 30% of the time, broadly matching IMGT annotations. A further reported finding was that TCR beta sequences accurately predicted the HLA-A and HLA-B alleles for most subjects in the first cohort.

Based on the germline V gene, the CDR1 and CDR2 sequences are MDHEN and SYDVKM. Ends trimmed: V by 4 bases, J by 4 bases; bases unmatched to a gene: 4. Measured from the cysteine to the phenylalanine, the CDR3 is 15 residues long. Of all the DNA, just the CDR3 is kept, 45 bases in frame from base 1. Libraries were prepared through the immunoSEQ multiplex PCR assay. For the multiplex PCR, a mixture combining 60 forward primers for TCR Vbeta segments and 13 reverse primers for TCR Jbeta segments was used. The CDR3 region of rearranged TCR beta genes was amplified from genomic DNA with a multiplex PCR assay. The Illumina HiSeq System was used to sequence the amplified TCR beta libraries as 87-base-pair reads. Per the original workflow: A later analysis counted some 80 million unique TCR beta chains across the 600 to 850 repertoires, and around 9.9 million of these chains were shared by at least two donors. A nearest-neighbor algorithm error-corrected the raw reads and collapsed the reads into unique sequences, merging closely related sequences to remove PCR and sequencing errors. V, D and J gene segments were assigned by aligning CDR3 sequences to IMGT reference sequences. For a sequence to be retained, at least a six-nucleotide match to both a V gene segment and a J gene segment was required. Rearrangements were called productive when the CDR3 lacked stop codons and stayed in frame with V and J; all others were non-productive. CDR3 was defined according to IMGT convention as the region running from the second conserved V-encoded cysteine to the conserved J-encoded phenylalanine. Sequences without an unambiguous match to a single V gene segment were excluded from the earlier analysis of approximately 600 of the donors. In an earlier analysis of about 590 of the donors, a V segment was called functional when productive rearrangements were above 56.7%, and segregating when the standard deviation between donors exceeded 5%. A statistical classification framework was developed to diagnose cytomegalovirus status using the catalog of TCR beta chain sequences. In a later analysis, TCR nucleotide sequences were compared against IMGT/GENE-DB human TR gene sequences so that V and J genes could be assigned. The TCRdist pipeline was used in a later analysis to assign CDR3 sequences and most-parsimonious VDJ recombination scenarios. In a later analysis, each TCR beta chain was defined by its CDR3 amino acid sequence together with its V-gene family, and reads lacking a unique V-gene family were excluded. As a way to deal with suspected cross-contamination and a sequencing artifact, a later analysis dropped under 600 nucleotide sequences that were highly shared and had low generation probability. A later analysis calculated a clonal expansion index for each public chain from normalized within-repertoire ranks of inferred template counts. A later analysis computed generation probabilities with a VDJ recombination model fitted to out-of-frame rearrangements, and checked the results against IGoR. Hypergeometric tests were used in a later analysis to score TCR-TCR, TCR-HLA and TCR-CMV co-occurrence, with a repertoire-size bias correction applied to the TCR pairs. To estimate false discovery rates, a later analysis permuted the HLA or CMV assignments 20 times. In a later analysis, co-occurring TCRs were grouped using DBSCAN, with TCRdist sequence similarity added in when clustering inside HLA-allele-positive subsets. Repertoires with fewer than 30,000 or more than 120,000 public chains, plus five repertoires with anomalous nucleotide sharing, were excluded from co-occurrence clustering. Here the immuneACCESS table is served through TCRdb, limited to in-frame sequences with V and J called. Missing clones are a known gap in these copies; in checked studies unresolved V genes cover under half, and the rest lacks a known reason. V and J calls and clone size are copied from that table; D and trimming were computed from the DNA. This sample comprises around 190,000 clones, roughly four fifths of them detected only once. 3.4% of the sample is in the top ten clones.

The V gene is TRBV28 and the J gene is TRBJ2-1; 10 nucleotides in the junction match TRBD2. The source is a man aged 35 to 55 in good health and CMV-seropositive. The source material was PBMCs. The nucleotide sequence reads TGTGCCAGCAGTTCTCGACTAGCGGGTTACAATGAGCAGTTCTTC. Its translation is CASSSRLAGYNEQFF.